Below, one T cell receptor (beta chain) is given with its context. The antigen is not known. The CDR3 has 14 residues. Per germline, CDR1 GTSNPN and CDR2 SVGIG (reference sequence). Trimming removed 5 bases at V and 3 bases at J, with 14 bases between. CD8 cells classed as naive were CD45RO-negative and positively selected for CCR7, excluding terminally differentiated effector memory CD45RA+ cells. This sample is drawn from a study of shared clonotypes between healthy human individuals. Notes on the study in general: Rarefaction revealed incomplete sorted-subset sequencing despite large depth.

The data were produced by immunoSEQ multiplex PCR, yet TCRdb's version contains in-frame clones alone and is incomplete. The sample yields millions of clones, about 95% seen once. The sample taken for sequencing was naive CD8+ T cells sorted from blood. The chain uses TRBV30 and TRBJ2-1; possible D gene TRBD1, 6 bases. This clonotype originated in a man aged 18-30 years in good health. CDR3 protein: CAWAGTPLYNEQFF. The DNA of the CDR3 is TGTGCCTGGGCCGGGACACCCCTCTACAATGAGCAGTTCTTC.